This T cell receptor beta chain is drawn from a study of blood T cells in healthy people across ages. General study findings and limits: Estimated diversity, derived from one million T cells, was regarded as an underestimate. Greater diversity and more naive CD4+ cells were seen in long-lived donors than in aged donors.

The second PCR ran about 6 to 12 cycles with a sample-barcoded 5' primer and J-beta primers. TCRdb fed the 5' RACE reads into MiXCR, producing one record per CDR3 protein. The profile covers about a million distinct CDR3 sequences, with roughly half appearing a single time and 20% to 25% taken by the ten largest. About this clonotype: Its antigen is not identified.

Sequenced input: blood. The receptor comes from a woman aged 55-70 years in good health.

In DNA, the CDR3 is TGTGCCAGCAGTTCCCTGACTAGCGGGACTCGCACAGATACGCAGTATTTT. Protein: CASSSLTSGTRTDTQYF. The chain carries TRBV7-2 and TRBJ2-3; 11 bases are a match to TRBD2. The CDR3 spans 17 residues. Germline V gene lookup returns CDR1 SGHTA and CDR2 FQGNSA. Trimming cost V 6 bases and J 1 base; bases outside gene matches: 9.